The next 23 T cell receptor beta chains were all read from a single sample in a study of blood T cell repertoires in COVID-19. Sequencing was performed with immunoSEQ multiplex PCR; in TCRdb, only in-frame clones are kept and a portion is missing. Among fewer than 500,000 clones listed, 80% to 90% were seen once. Sequences were obtained from PBMCs or T cells enriched from blood (not recorded which). The receptors here all came from a young man who had recovered from COVID-19.

The chain links TRBV7-9 to TRBJ2-3; TRBD2 matches 8 bases. The germline V gene has CDR1 SEHNR and CDR2 FQNEAQ (reference sequence). Unmatched junction bases numbered 1, after V lost 5 bases and J lost 0 bases. This CDR3 comprises 14 residues. CDR3 bases: TGTGCCAGCAGCCCGGGGGGGAGCACAGATACGCAGTATTTT. Protein: CASSPGGSTDTQYF.

The gene calls are TRBV6-2 or TRBV6-3 and TRBJ2-2, with D maybe TRBD2 (5 bases). CDR3 length: 17 amino acids. V lost 0 bases and J lost 4, with 15 bases in between. The germline CDR1 and CDR2 sequences are MNHEY and SVGEGT. The CDR3: CASSYSRVFRSTGELFF. The DNA for the CDR3 is TGTGCCAGCAGTTACTCGAGGGTTTTTAGAAGCACCGGGGAGCTGTTTTTT.

The chain couples TRBV5-6 to TRBJ2-7; possible D gene TRBD1, 5 bases. From germline, CDR1 is SGHDT and CDR2 YYEEEE. CDR3 length equals 15 residues. Trimming left V 3 bases short and J 0 bases short, with 13 bases between. CDR3 sequence (DNA): TGTGCCAGCAGCTACCAGGGATACGGCTCCTACGAGCAGTACTTC. Encoded protein: CASSYQGYGSYEQYF.

This clone came up many times. The chain carries TRBV6-5 and TRBJ1-1, with a possible D match to TRBD1 (5 bases). V dropped 1 base and J dropped 2 bases, with 8 bases sitting between them. Germline V gives CDR1 MNHEY, CDR2 SVGAGI. The CDR3 totals 14 residues. The CDR3 DNA is TGTGCCAGCAGTTACTTGACAGACAACACTGAAGCTTTCTTT. Its protein product is CASSYLTDNTEAFF.

The CDR3: CASSLDRGRGEAFF. Here the CDR3 DNA reads TGTGCCAGCTCACTTGACAGGGGGCGAGGTGAAGCTTTCTTT. The chain couples TRBV18 to TRBJ1-1, with 10 bases that match TRBD1. This CDR3 spans 14 amino acids. V dropped 4 bases and J dropped 7; count of bases not matched to a gene: 6. CDR1 KGHSH and CDR2 LQKENI come from the germline V gene.

This chain joins TRBV29-1 and TRBJ2-7; a possible D gene is TRBD1 (8 bases). CDR3 length equals 13 residues. Looked up from germline, CDR1 is SQVTM and CDR2 is ANQGSEA. Trimming removed 8 bases from V and 4 bases from J, with 18 bases in between. DNA of the CDR3: TGCAGCACAGCATTACAGGGGGGGTACGAGCAGTACTTC. Protein sequence: CSTALQGGYEQYF.

The chain is built from TRBV2 and TRBJ1-4; 7 bases match TRBD1. Germline loops: CDR1 SNHLY, CDR2 FYNNEI. The CDR3 is made up of 15 amino acids. V dropped 2 bases and J dropped 5; count of bases not matched to a gene: 5. The chain's CDR3 is CASSEPGQRNEKLFF. For the CDR3, the DNA is TGTGCCAGCAGTGAACCGGGACAGAGGAATGAAAAACTGTTTTTT.

V usage is TRBV4-2 and J usage is TRBJ1-1, with 12 bases lining up with TRBD1. The germline gives CDR1 LGHNA, CDR2 YNFKEQ. J gave up 5 bases and V 3 bases, and 10 bases lay outside the gene matches. There are 17 residues in the CDR3. The CDR3 protein is CASSQPGTGGAETEAFF. The DNA for the CDR3 is TGTGCCAGCAGCCAGCCCGGGACAGGGGGCGCTGAGACTGAAGCTTTCTTT.

The chain links TRBV7-6 to TRBJ2-7, with D perhaps matching TRBD2 (6 bases). This CDR3 is built from 13 residues. Trimming cost V 11 bases and J 0 bases, with 14 bases left between them. Looked up from germline, CDR1 is SGHVS and CDR2 is FNYEAQ. CDR3 sequence (DNA): TGTGCCTCCGGGCAGACTAGCTCCTACGAGCAGTACTTC. Amino acids: CASGQTSSYEQYF. The whole variable domain, remainder taken from reference TRBV7-6 and TRBJ2-7, is GAGVSQSPRYKVTKRGQDVALRCDPISGHVSLYWYRQALGQGPEFLTYFNYEAQQDKSGLPNDRFSAERPEGSISTLTIQRTEQRDSAMYRCASGQTSSYEQYFGPGTRLTVT.

This clone was detected a few times. The V gene is TRBV6-5, the J gene TRBJ1-2; D call uncertain. The V end was cut by 2 bases, the J end by 6 bases, with 13 bases between. CDR1 is MNHEY and CDR2 is SVGAGI in the germline V gene. The CDR3 has 14 residues. CDR3 residues: CASSYLGRRNGYTF. In nucleotides, the CDR3 is TGTGCCAGCAGTTACCTCGGACGGAGGAATGGCTACACCTTC.

The chain employs TRBV9 and TRBJ2-2, with no clear D. The V gene's germline CDR1 is SGDLS and CDR2 YYNGEE. This CDR3 comprises 12 residues. V lost 5 bases and J lost 7, with 9 bases in between. The CDR3 reads CASSLELGELFF. Here the CDR3 DNA reads TGTGCCAGCAGTCTAGAACTCGGGGAGCTGTTTTTT.

The chain links TRBV21-1 to TRBJ1-4; TRBD1 is the table's D call, not checked against the DNA. TRBV21-1 is classified as a pseudogene. The CDR3 sequence is 15 residues long. The CDR3: CASSKGQPGYEKLFF. Here the CDR3 DNA reads TGTGCCAGCAGCAAGGGACAGCCGGGGTATGAAAAACTGTTTTTT.

This chain uses TRBV6-1 with TRBJ2-7, with TRBD1 identical over 8 bases. J lost 5 bases, V lost 2 bases, and 2 bases had no gene match. The CDR3 spans 13 residues. Germline-derived CDR1 and CDR2 are MNHNS and SASEGT. The CDR3 nucleotides are TGTGCCAGCAGTGAACACAGGGGGGACGAGCAGTACTTC. Translation gives CASSEHRGDEQYF.

This clone was seen more than once but under ten times. The J gene is TRBJ1-2, the V gene TRBV29-1, with D possibly TRBD1 on 5 matching bases. Germline CDR1 and CDR2: SQVTM and ANQGSEA. There are 13 residues in the CDR3. Between the trimmed V and J ends, which lost 4 bases and 1 base, there was a span of 10 bases. For the CDR3, the DNA is TGCAGCGTTGGGGGGGTGGATAACTATGGCTACACCTTC. Amino acids: CSVGGVDNYGYTF.

The chain couples TRBV6-5 to TRBJ1-6, with 7 bases lining up with TRBD1. The CDR3 has 15 residues. Germline-derived CDR1 and CDR2 are MNHEY and SVGAGI. Trimming removed 6 bases from V and 5 bases from J; junction bases left unmatched: 7. CDR3 coding DNA: TGTGCCAGCAGCACTGACAGGGCCCATAATTCACCCCTCCACTTT. It yields the protein CASSTDRAHNSPLHF.

The chain links TRBV2 to TRBJ2-5, with 7 nucleotides matching TRBD2. The CDR3 totals 16 residues. Germline assignment: CDR1 SNHLY and CDR2 FYNNEI. The trim removed 3 bases at V and 2 bases at J, leaving 9 bases unmatched. The CDR3, as DNA: TGTGCCAGCAGTGATTTCGAGGTCGGGGGGCAAGAGACCCAGTACTTC. It encodes CASSDFEVGGQETQYF.

This clone has a handful of counts. This chain uses TRBV7-9 with TRBJ2-1; TRBD2 matches 9 bases. V lost 7 bases, J lost 9 bases, and 13 bases stayed unmatched. This CDR3 region has 15 residues. The germline V gene has CDR1 SEHNR and CDR2 FQNEAQ (reference sequence). The CDR3: CASTSSGTATFEQFF. The CDR3 DNA follows: TGTGCCAGCACCTCTAGCGGGACCGCCACGTTTGAGCAGTTCTTC. The full variable domain, rest sourced from reference TRBV7-9 and TRBJ2-1, is DTGVSQNPRHKITKRGQNVTFRCDPISEHNRLYWYRQTLGQGPEFLTYFQNEAQLEKSRLLSDRFSAERPKGSFSTLEIQRTEQGDSAMYLCASTSSGTATFEQFFGPGTRLTVL.

The chain combines TRBV14 with TRBJ1-4; 7 bases line up with TRBD1. This CDR3 region has 18 residues. Trimming took 0 bases from V and 5 from J; bases not matched to a gene: 12. Germline CDR1 is SGHDN and CDR2 is FVKESK. CDR3 DNA sequence: TGTGCCAGCAGCCAAGATTCTCGGTTGACAGGGCAAAATGAAAAACTGTTTTTT. Encoded protein: CASSQDSRLTGQNEKLFF.

V usage is TRBV7-6 and J usage is TRBJ2-5; 8 bases line up with TRBD2. The germline CDR1 and CDR2 sequences are SGHVS and FNYEAQ. The CDR3 extends over 14 amino acids. V lost 6 bases, J lost 5 bases, and 8 bases stayed unmatched. The CDR3 nucleotides are TGTGCCAGCAGGAGAGGCGGGGGGCAGGAGACCCAGTACTTC. Protein sequence: CASRRGGGQETQYF.

Turning to this clone: The identical CDR3 is also encoded by other nucleotide sequences in the sample. V gene TRBV6-5 combines with J gene TRBJ1-2; perhaps TRBD1 as D (6 bases). This CDR3 region has 14 residues. CDR1 is MNHEY, CDR2 SVGAGI, per germline. V lost 0 bases and J 8 bases, leaving 13 bases between the germline ends. The DNA for the CDR3 is TGTGCCAGCAGTTACTCCCGCACAGGGACCGGCTACACCTTC. Translation gives CASSYSRTGTGYTF.

The chain is built from TRBV19 and TRBJ1-3, with D perhaps TRBD1 (6 bases). Germline V gene sequence: CDR1 LNHDA, CDR2 SQIVND (reference sequence). CDR3 length: 13 residues. V was cut by 7 bases and J by 4 bases, with 11 bases left in between. The CDR3: CASMPTGGNTIYF. DNA of the CDR3: TGTGCCAGTATGCCGACAGGCGGAAACACCATATATTTT.

V usage is TRBV5-6 and J usage is TRBJ1-2, with D unclear. Germline lookup yields CDR1 SGHDT and CDR2 YYEEEE. With 1 base removed from V and 4 bases from J, the gap between germline ends came to 14 bases. The CDR3 length is 15 residues. The CDR3 protein is CASSLISPAPYGYTF. CDR3 DNA sequence: TGTGCCAGCAGCTTGATTAGCCCTGCACCCTATGGCTACACCTTC.

This sequence joins TRBV2 and TRBJ2-3, with D maybe TRBD2 (6 bases). V was cut by 8 bases and J by 6 bases, with 18 bases left in between. Germline V gives CDR1 SNHLY, CDR2 FYNNEI. The CDR3 is made up of 14 amino acids. This chain's CDR3 is CASSAREGWDTQYF. The CDR3 DNA reads TGTGCCAGCTCGGCGCGGGAAGGGTGGGATACGCAGTATTTT.